These 24 T cell receptor beta chains share one sample of origin, sequenced in a study of a mutant IDH1 vaccine in newly diagnosed glioma listed by TCRdb under 2021. The library was made by the immunoSEQ multiplex PCR assay. Drawn from immuneACCESS, this table holds only the in-frame rearrangements with V and J called that TCRdb kept. Clones are partly lost; checked studies trace under half to an unresolved V gene and leave the rest unexplained. For this sample the table gives over 95,000 clones, of which under 90% were detected only once. The ten largest clonotypes hold 0.6% to 0.7% of the sample. The time point label on this specimen signifies: week 11, during vaccination. Every vaccine dose consisted of 300 ug of a 20-mer mutant IDH1 peptide in Montanide, administered subcutaneously together with topical imiquimod. No antigen has been assigned to these receptors. Sequencing was performed on PBMCs, taken from a glioma patient whose treatment included an IDH1 peptide vaccine. The receptors shown here come from a woman aged 45-65 years with glioma.

The chain carries TRBV6-5 and TRBJ1-4; D may be TRBD1 (6 bases). Between the trimmed V and J ends, which lost 4 bases and 5 bases, there was a span of 11 bases. The CDR3 is made up of 14 amino acids. Germline V gene sequence: CDR1 MNHEY, CDR2 SVGAGI. DNA of the CDR3: TGTGCCAGCAGTTGGGGAGGGGGGAATGAAAAACTGTTTTTT. It translates to CASSWGGGNEKLFF.

As regards this clone: A read error may account for a junction end that differs from germline. Other DNA sequences in the sample encode the same CDR3. The chain combines TRBV18 with TRBJ1-2; D ambiguous. CDR3 length: 16 residues. The germline gives CDR1 KGHSH, CDR2 LQKENI. The DNA for the CDR3 is TGTGCCAGCTCGCCACCGAGACCTCCCGGGGTAGATGGCTACACCTTC. As protein: CASSPPRPPGVDGYTF.

The chain combines TRBV29-1 with TRBJ2-7, with D unresolved. V was clipped by 6 bases and J by 0 bases, with 15 bases between them. Germline V CDR1 and CDR2: SQVTM, ANQGSEA. The CDR3 covers 14 residues. The CDR3 spells CSVAIRVGSYEQYF. The CDR3 DNA follows: TGCAGCGTGGCCATTAGGGTCGGCTCCTACGAGCAGTACTTC.

This chain uses TRBV6-5 with TRBJ2-7; 8 bases align to TRBD1. V gave up 2 bases and J gave up 2 bases; unmatched junction bases: 2. This CDR3 region has 14 residues. Germline V CDR1 and CDR2: MNHEY, SVGAGI. The CDR3 DNA reads as TGTGCCAGCAGTTACGAGACAGGGGCCTACGAGCAGTACTTC. Its translation: CASSYETGAYEQYF.

The genes are TRBV10-3 and TRBJ2-3, with 14 bases aligning to TRBD2. The germline gives CDR1 ENHRY, CDR2 SYGVKD. Trimming removed 4 bases from V and 3 bases from J; junction bases left unmatched: 3. The CDR3 extends over 16 amino acids. The CDR3 coding sequence is TGTGCCATCAGTGGTGGACTAGCGGGAGGAACAGATACGCAGTATTTT. Protein product: CAISGGLAGGTDTQYF.

This clone was found a few times. The rearrangement joins TRBV27 to TRBJ2-3; TRBD2 agrees at 7 bases. The J segment lost 2 bases and the V segment lost 0 bases, leaving 5 bases of the junction unmatched. Germline V gives CDR1 MNHEY, CDR2 SMNVEV (reference sequence). The CDR3 has 16 residues. The CDR3 region is CASSLSGGRPTDTQYF. CDR3 DNA sequence: TGTGCCAGCAGTTTATCCGGCGGGAGACCCACAGATACGCAGTATTTT.

The CDR3 here is CASSPGTDGRRYF. The CDR3 nucleotides read TGTGCCAGCAGCCCCGGGACGGATGGAAGGAGATACTTC. J is TRBJ2-5 and V is TRBV11-1; D assignment may be TRBD1 or TRBD2 (5 bases each). Germline V CDR1 and CDR2: SGHAT, FQDESV (reference sequence). Trimming left V 5 bases short and J 14 bases short, with 21 bases between. The CDR3 sequence is 13 residues long.

The chain is built from TRBV5-1 and TRBJ2-5; possibly TRBD2 for D (5 bases). Trimming removed 2 bases from V and 9 bases from J, with 14 bases in between. Looked up from germline, CDR1 is SGHRS and CDR2 is YFSETQ. The CDR3 is 13 amino acids. The CDR3 spells CASSLITTEAQYF. The CDR3 nucleotides read TGCGCCAGCAGCTTAATCACGACGGAGGCCCAGTACTTC. Looking up the rest from reference TRBV5-1 and TRBJ2-5 gives the full variable domain: KAGVTQTPRYLIKTRGQQVTLSCSPISGHRSVSWYQQTPGQGLQFLFEYFSETQRNKGNFPGRFSGRQFSNSRSEMNVSTLELGDSALYLCASSLITTEAQYFGPGTRLLVL.

This clone was seen just once. The V and J genes are TRBV28 and TRBJ1-5; D not resolved. Germline values: CDR1 MDHEN, CDR2 SYDVKM. The CDR3 has 16 residues. Trimming removed 1 base at V and 6 bases at J, with 16 bases between. The CDR3 region has the DNA TGTGCCAGCAGTTTATTGTTGGTAAGGCGTGCTCAGCCCCAGCATTTT. Translating it yields CASSLLLVRRAQPQHF.

The chain employs TRBV18 and TRBJ2-5; D gene ambiguous. Trimming cost V 2 bases and J 3 bases, with 7 bases left between them. The CDR3 spans 13 residues. Germline CDR1 and CDR2: KGHSH and LQKENI. CDR3 coding DNA: TGTGCCAGCTCACCAGGGATCAAAGAGACCCAGTACTTC. It encodes CASSPGIKETQYF.

The chain recombines TRBV9 with TRBJ1-3; D may be TRBD1 (6 bases). This CDR3 contains 14 residues. Germline-derived CDR1 and CDR2 are SGDLS and YYNGEE. The V and J ends lost 2 bases and 4 bases respectively, with 10 bases between them. The CDR3 reads CASSVNTGGNTIYF. CDR3 sequence (DNA): TGTGCCAGCAGCGTTAATACAGGGGGAAACACCATATATTTT.

The gene calls are TRBV4-1 and TRBJ1-2; no reliable D call. CDR3 size: 13 residues. V lost 4 bases, J lost 4 bases, and 10 bases lay in between. Germline assignment: CDR1 MGHRA and CDR2 YSYEKL. CDR3 amino acids: CASSPGNLYGYTF. CDR3 DNA: TGCGCCAGCAGCCCTGGGAACCTCTATGGCTACACCTTC.

The chain employs TRBV5-1 and TRBJ2-2; TRBD2 might be the D (6 bases). Trimming stripped 0 bases from V and 4 bases from J, with 10 bases between. The CDR3 has 15 amino acids. From germline, CDR1 is SGHRS and CDR2 YFSETQ. In DNA form, the CDR3 reads TGCGCCAGCAGCTTGGGGCTAGCGACCACCGGGGAGCTGTTTTTT. As protein: CASSLGLATTGELFF. The whole variable domain, remainder taken from reference TRBV5-1 and TRBJ2-2, is KAGVTQTPRYLIKTRGQQVTLSCSPISGHRSVSWYQQTPGQGLQFLFEYFSETQRNKGNFPGRFSGRQFSNSRSEMNVSTLELGDSALYLCASSLGLATTGELFFGEGSRLTVL.

The rearrangement links TRBV10-2 to TRBJ1-6; weak D call: TRBD1 (6 bases). The germline CDR1 and CDR2 sequences are WSHSY and SAAADI. The length of the CDR3 is 14 residues. Trimming took 4 bases from V and 9 from J, leaving 13 bases between them. CDR3 nucleotide sequence: TGCGCCAGCAGTGGCTCCCCACAGGGTTCACCCCTCCACTTT. Translation gives CASSGSPQGSPLHF.

The chain uses TRBV10-2 and TRBJ1-6; 8 bases agree with TRBD1. V was pared by 2 bases and J by 8 bases, with 5 bases of the junction left unmatched. The CDR3 extends over 15 amino acids. Germline V gene lookup returns CDR1 WSHSY and CDR2 SAAADI. This CDR3 is CASSESETGDSPLHF. In DNA form, the CDR3 reads TGCGCCAGCAGTGAGAGCGAGACAGGGGATTCACCCCTCCACTTT.

The V gene is TRBV6-1, the J gene TRBJ2-5, with 8 bases that match TRBD2. CDR1 MNHNS and CDR2 SASEGT come from the germline V gene. J was trimmed by 5 bases and V by 0 bases; bases with no gene match: 8. The CDR3 contains 16 residues. CDR3 DNA: TGTGCCAGCAGTGAAGCCGGGACTAGAAGGCGGGAGACCCAGTACTTC. Its translation: CASSEAGTRRRETQYF.

The rearrangement uses TRBV27 and TRBJ2-1; unclear D gene. CDR1 and CDR2 from the germline V gene are MNHEY and SMNVEV (reference sequence). V lost 5 bases and J 9 bases, leaving 20 bases between the germline ends. The CDR3 has 15 residues. CDR3 residues: CASSLRATGLGEQFF. The CDR3 region has the DNA TGTGCCAGCAGTCTCCGGGCCACCGGGTTGGGTGAGCAGTTCTTC.

J is TRBJ2-1 and V is TRBV5-1; D perhaps matches TRBD2 (6 bases). The V gene lost 4 bases and the J gene lost 6 bases, with 14 bases spanning the gap. This CDR3 is built from 14 residues. CDR1 is SGHRS, CDR2 YFSETQ, per germline. The CDR3 coding sequence is TGCGCCAGCAGCCTGGGACTGGACCCCAATGAGCAGTTCTTC. Its translation is CASSLGLDPNEQFF.

DNA of the CDR3: TGTGCCAGCAGACGAACAGAGAACTATGGCTACACCTTC. This codes for CASRRTENYGYTF. The chain has TRBV6-5 and TRBJ1-2; D remains ambiguous. This CDR3 has 13 residues. Germline assignment: CDR1 MNHEY and CDR2 SVGAGI. Trimming stripped 6 bases from V and 2 bases from J, with 10 bases between.

This rearrangement joins TRBV28 to TRBJ1-4; the D is unclear. Germline V gene data show CDR1 as MDHEN and CDR2 as SYDVKM. With 3 bases removed from V and 5 bases from J, the gap between germline ends came to 4 bases. This CDR3 has 12 amino acids. The CDR3 here is CASSFGNEKLFF. In DNA, the CDR3 is TGTGCCAGCAGTTTCGGAAATGAAAAACTGTTTTTT.

V gene TRBV19 combines with J gene TRBJ1-5; 9 bases are a match to TRBD1. Looked up from germline, CDR1 is LNHDA and CDR2 is SQIVND (reference sequence). V shed 6 bases and J 5 bases; nucleotides not matched to a gene: 5. This CDR3 comprises 14 residues. In nucleotides, the CDR3 is TGTGCCAGTAGCGGGACAGGGCTCGATCAGCCCCAGCATTTT. Residues: CASSGTGLDQPQHF.

This chain links TRBV28 with TRBJ1-2; D is uncertain. Germline V CDR1 and CDR2: MDHEN, SYDVKM. Trimming shortened V by 7 bases and J by 0 bases, and 12 bases separated the two germline ends. The CDR3 has 14 residues. CDR3 protein: CASTPSQANYGYTF. The CDR3 DNA follows: TGTGCCAGCACCCCGAGCCAAGCTAACTATGGCTACACCTTC.

V is TRBV19 and J is TRBJ2-1, with 9 positions matching TRBD1. Trimming cost V 3 bases and J 5 bases; bases outside gene matches: 5. The CDR3 extends over 15 amino acids. Germline V gene sequence: CDR1 LNHDA, CDR2 SQIVND (reference sequence). The CDR3: CASSIYRGRDNEQFF. The CDR3, as DNA: TGTGCCAGTAGTATCTACAGGGGGCGAGACAATGAGCAGTTCTTC.

The chain joins TRBV18 to TRBJ1-4, with D possibly being TRBD1 (5 bases). This CDR3 spans 13 amino acids. Trimming cost V 6 bases and J 7 bases, with 12 bases left between them. CDR1 is KGHSH and CDR2 is LQKENI in the germline V gene. For the CDR3, the DNA is TGTGCCAGCTCCCGAGGGGAGAGTGAAAAACTGTTTTTT. As protein: CASSRGESEKLFF.